The rows below give T cell receptor beta chains drawn from one sample of a study of response to subunit inactivated influenza vaccine. In TCRdb, the RT-PCR reads were re-called with MiXCR into one record per CDR3 protein. This table holds about 540,000 distinct CDR3 sequences, under 30% found once. These same records also appear under a second study, on T cells expressing NK-cell markers.

The sample consisted of CD4+ T cells sorted from PBMCs, taken 11 to 12 days after vaccination. All receptors come from a man aged 50 to 60 who received an inactivated influenza vaccine. Both conserved end residues are part of each CDR3. A D gene is named only where the DNA matches it firmly. Only some rows state a clone size, as once, few, many or a class for expanded clones.

abundance | d_gene | j_gene | v_gene | CDR3nt | CDR3aa
- | TRBD2 | TRBJ2-1 | TRBV20-1 | TGCAGTGCTAGAGATTTGCGGACTAGCACTTACTCCTACAATGAGCAGTTCTTC | CSARDLRTSTYSYNEQFF
many | - | TRBJ2-1 | TRBV7-9 | TGTGCCAGCAGCTTACTTCAGAATAGCAATGAGCAGTTCTTC | CASSLLQNSNEQFF
- | TRBD1 | TRBJ1-3 | TRBV11-2 | TGTGCCAGCAGGACGACAGGGGGTGGAAACACCATATATTTT | CASRTTGGGNTIYF
few | - | TRBJ1-5 | TRBV3-1 | TGTGCCAGCAGCCCCGGCAGGAGTATGCATCAGCCCCAGCATTTT | CASSPGRSMHQPQHF
- | TRBD1 | TRBJ2-3 | TRBV20-1 | TGCAGTGCTAGAGAAGACAGGGGGCGAGGATTTTGGACAGATACGCAGTATTTT | CSAREDRGRGFWTDTQYF
- | - | TRBJ2-7 | TRBV11-2 | TGTGCCAGCAGCTTAGATCTAGGGGCAGGGCGCCCCTACGAGCAGTACTTC | CASSLDLGAGRPYEQYF
- | - | TRBJ2-7 | TRBV7-2 | TGTGCCAGCAGACCCGCCGGGGTCTACGAGCAGTACTTC | CASRPAGVYEQYF
- | - | TRBJ2-5 | TRBV20-1 | TGCAGTGCCCGAGACTTAAAAGAGACCCAGTACTTC | CSARDLKETQYF
- | TRBD1 | TRBJ2-4 | TRBV12-3/TRBV12-4 | TGTGCCAGCAGTCCCCAGACAGGGATAGCCAAAAACATTCAGTACTTC | CASSPQTGIAKNIQYF
- | TRBD2 | TRBJ2-7 | TRBV7-2 | TGTGCCAGCAGCGCCCTAGCGGGAGGGGTCTTAGGCTACGAGCAGTACTTC | CASSALAGGVLGYEQYF
- | - | TRBJ1-5 | TRBV6-1 | TGTGCCAGCCGTCGGGGAATAGGAGCTCAGCCCCAGCATTTT | CASRRGIGAQPQHF
few | TRBD1 | TRBJ2-5 | TRBV5-1 | TGCGCCAGCAGCTCGGGACAGGGTGAAGAGACCCAGTACTTC | CASSSGQGEETQYF
few | - | TRBJ2-2 | TRBV5-5 | TGTGCCAGCAGCTTGACGGCAGGGTTGACCGGGGAGCTGTTTTTT | CASSLTAGLTGELFF
few | - | TRBJ1-1 | TRBV20-1 | TGCAGTGCTAGCAAGGATGGGTATGAAGCTTTCTTT | CSASKDGYEAFF
- | - | TRBJ1-2 | TRBV3-1 | TGTGCCAGCAGCCACCAGGGGATCGACTATGGCTACACCTTC | CASSHQGIDYGYTF
few | - | TRBJ1-5 | TRBV12-3/TRBV12-4 | TGTGCCAGCAGTTTGAGCTGGGGGGCGAATCAGCCCCAGCATTTT | CASSLSWGANQPQHF
many | - | TRBJ1-5 | TRBV5-1 | TGCGCCAGCAGCTTGGGGTCACAGGGTAGCAATCAGCCCCAGCATTTT | CASSLGSQGSNQPQHF
few | TRBD1 | TRBJ1-5 | TRBV25-1 | TGTGCCAGCAGTGGGGCAGGGGGTAATCAGCCCCAGCATTTT | CASSGAGGNQPQHF
once | - | TRBJ2-5 | TRBV6-2/TRBV6-3 | TGTGCCACCACGGGGGCCCCAATCCAAGAGACCCAGTACTTC | CATTGAPIQETQYF
few | - | TRBJ1-1 | TRBV5-1 | TGCGCCAGCAGCTTGGTGGCAGGAGGCAGGAACACTGAAGCTTTCTTT | CASSLVAGGRNTEAFF